This paragraph reports one T cell receptor (beta chain). Its cognate antigen is unknown. The sample belongs to a study of shared clonotypes between healthy human individuals. Study at large: In total, the donors were a couple of women and a few men aged 18 to 49.

The assay was run at deep level. TCRdb keeps only in-frame clones here, not all; method: immunoSEQ multiplex PCR. Of approximately 1,500,000 clones detected, approximately 97% appear once; the ten largest clones hold approximately 1.1%. Study-wide findings and caveats: Some naive CD4 clonotypes, roughly 5%, turned up in common across a handful of donors.

The CDR3 is 11 amino acids. Per the germline V gene, CDR1 is DFQATT and CDR2 is SNEGSKA (reference sequence). Trimming took off 3 bases at V and 5 bases at J, with 5 bases between the two ends. The source is a man in his thirties or forties in good health. Sequences were obtained from naive CD4+ T cells sorted from blood. Regarding subset: CD45RA+ positively selected. The chain is built from TRBV20-1 and TRBJ1-5; D remains ambiguous. The DNA of the CDR3 is TGCAGTGCTAGTTGGGATCAGCCCCAGCATTTT. Protein: CSASWDQPQHF.